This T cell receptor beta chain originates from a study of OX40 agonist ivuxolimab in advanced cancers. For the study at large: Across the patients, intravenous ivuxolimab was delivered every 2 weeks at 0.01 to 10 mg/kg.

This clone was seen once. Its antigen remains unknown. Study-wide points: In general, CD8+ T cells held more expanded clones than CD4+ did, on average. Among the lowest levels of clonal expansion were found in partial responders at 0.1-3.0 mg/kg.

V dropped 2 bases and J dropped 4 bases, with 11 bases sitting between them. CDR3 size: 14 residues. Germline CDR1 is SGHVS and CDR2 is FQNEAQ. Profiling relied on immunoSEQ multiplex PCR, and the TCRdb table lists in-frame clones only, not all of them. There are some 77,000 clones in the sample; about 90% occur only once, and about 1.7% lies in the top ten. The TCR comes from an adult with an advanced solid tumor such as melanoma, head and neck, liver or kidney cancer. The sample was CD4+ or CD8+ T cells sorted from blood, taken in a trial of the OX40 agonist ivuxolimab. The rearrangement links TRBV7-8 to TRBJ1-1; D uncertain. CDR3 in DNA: TGTGCCAGCAGCTTAAGTTACACAGCCACTGAAGCTTTCTTT. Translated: CASSLSYTATEAFF.